Presented here are 12 T cell receptor beta chains from one specimen sequenced in a study of T cells in women clearing cervical HPV infection. Sequencing used immunoSEQ multiplex PCR; TCRdb keeps in-frame clones, though not all of them. Its table lists tens of thousands of clones. The specimen sequenced was blood buffy coat. The receptors stem from a woman between 18 and 70 years old with a cervical HPV16 infection that either progressed to CIN3+ or cleared (not recorded which).

To note about this clone: The read halts 3 residues ahead of the CDR3 end, with the missing end drawn from the germline J gene. The chain carries TRBV19 and TRBJ2-1; D not resolved. Trimming took off 10 bases at V and 4 bases at J, with 14 bases between the two ends. The CDR3 has 13 amino acids. The germline V gene has CDR1 LNHDA and CDR2 SQIVND (reference sequence). Incomplete CDR3 DNA: TGTGCCACCTCTTCCGCCAGTTACAATGAG. It encodes CATSSASYNE. The entire CDR3 protein reads CATSSASYNEQFF.

Concerning this clone itself: With the read ending 3 residues before the CDR3 end, the germline J gene is used to fill in that end. The gene calls are TRBV11-3 and TRBJ2-3; TRBD1 agrees at 8 bases. Germline CDR1 is SGHNT and CDR2 is YENEEA. CDR3 length equals 15 residues. Losses at the gene ends were 2 bases for V and 4 bases for J; bases not matched to a gene: 5. The CDR3: CASSLRQGFADTQYF. CDR3 DNA, as far as it was read: TGTGCCAGCAGCTTACGACAGGGGTTTGCAGATACG.

In the case of this clone: The sequence runs out 3 residues before the end of the CDR3; the remainder is reconstructed from the germline J gene. This chain connects TRBV13 to TRBJ1-2; TRBD1 might be the D (5 bases). In germline, CDR1 is PRHDT, CDR2 FYEKMQ (reference sequence). The CDR3 totals 13 residues. The part of the CDR3 DNA that was read is TGTGCCAGCAGCGCCAGGGTACTATGGGGC. Translating gives CASSARVLWG. The whole CDR3 region reads CASSARVLWGYTF.

As to this clone: The read ends 3 residues early relative to the CDR3; the germline J gene fills the gap. The chain couples TRBV5-1 to TRBJ2-7; D possibly corresponds to TRBD1 (6 bases). With 2 bases removed from V and 3 bases from J, the gap between germline ends came to 6 bases. There are 12 residues in the CDR3. Germline CDR1 and CDR2: SGHRS and YFSETQ. The sequenced part of the CDR3 DNA is TGCGCCAGCAGCTTACAGGGCTACGAG. Its translation: CASSLQGYE. In full, the CDR3 is CASSLQGYEQYF.

Points on this clone: Coverage ceases 3 residues before the CDR3 finishes, and the germline J gene fills in the end. This rearrangement joins TRBV5-1 to TRBJ2-3; 13 positions match TRBD2. This CDR3 is 19 amino acids long. Germline V gene sequence: CDR1 SGHRS, CDR2 YFSETQ. Trimming cost V 5 bases and J 3 bases; bases outside gene matches: 15. The DNA read from the CDR3 is TGCGCCAGCAGACCGGGACTAGCGGGGTTCCCCACACCTACAGATACG. Translating it yields CASRPGLAGFPTPTDT. The entire CDR3 protein is CASRPGLAGFPTPTDTQYF.

Comments on this clone: The read terminates 3 residues ahead of where the CDR3 ends, so the germline J gene completes it. This chain joins TRBV11-3 and TRBJ2-4; tentative D call: TRBD1 (6 bases). The CDR3 length is 13 residues. Trimming took off 2 bases at V and 8 bases at J, with 10 bases between the two ends. The V gene's germline CDR1 is SGHNT and CDR2 YENEEA. CDR3 amino acids: CASSLQGSDIQYF. Partial CDR3 DNA: TGTGCCAGCAGCTTACAGGGGAGCGACATT.

With respect to this clone: The CDR3 goes on 3 residues after the read ends, and that part is filled in from the germline J gene. The rearrangement links TRBV7-2 to TRBJ2-1, with 10 bases fitting TRBD2. This CDR3 has 14 amino acids. J lost 9 bases, V lost 2 bases, and 4 bases had no gene match. CDR1 is SGHTA, CDR2 FQGNSA, per germline. CDR3 sequence: CASSLPSGSGEQFF. The DNA read from the CDR3 is TGTGCCAGCAGCTTACCTAGCGGGAGCGGTGAG.

The CDR3 bases that were read are TGTGCCAGCAGCTCCACAGATACC. Translating it yields CASSSTDT. The whole CDR3 protein is CASSSTDTYTF. The V and J genes are TRBV7-9 and TRBJ1-2; D remains ambiguous. The read ends 3 residues shy of where the CDR3 ends; the end is completed using the germline J gene. This CDR3 spans 11 amino acids. Per germline, CDR1 SEHNR and CDR2 FQNEAQ (reference sequence).

Regarding this clone: Sequencing ends 3 residues short of the CDR3 end; the germline J gene provides the rest. V gene TRBV11-2 combines with J gene TRBJ2-7, with TRBD2 matching 7 bases. The CDR3 length is 15 residues. With 6 bases clipped from V and 4 bases from J, the junction kept 12 bases outside the gene matches. The germline V gene encodes CDR1 SGHAT and CDR2 FQNNGV. CDR3 DNA (partial): TGTGCCAGCAGTCTAAGCGGGACCAGCACGTACGAG. Its translation: CASSLSGTSTYE. The whole CDR3 sequence reads CASSLSGTSTYEQYF.

Comment on this clone: The CDR3 end lies 3 residues beyond the end of the read and is filled in from the germline J gene. The gene calls are TRBV7-3 and TRBJ2-3, with D possibly matching TRBD1 (6 bases). This CDR3 contains 18 residues. CDR1 is SGHTA and CDR2 is FQGTGA in the germline V gene. The sequenced part of the CDR3 DNA is TGTGCCAGCAGCTTTCACAGGGACCGGAGTGCGGGCAATCAGCCG. Protein product: CASSFHRDRSAGNQP. The whole CDR3 reads CASSFHRDRSAGNQPQYF.

Turning to this clone: The missing CDR3 end, 3 residues past where the read stops, is filled in from the germline J gene. The chain carries TRBV7-6 and TRBJ2-7; no clear D gene. Deletions cut 1 base from V and 6 bases from J, with 10 bases between. Looked up from germline, CDR1 is SGHVS and CDR2 is FNYEAQ. The CDR3 totals 13 residues. CDR3: CASSLVAGGEQYF. The CDR3 DNA, read in part, is TGTGCCAGCAGCTTAGTTGCCGGCGGCGAG.

For this clone: The CDR3 end falls 3 residues outside the read, so it is completed with the germline J gene. The chain joins TRBV7-8 to TRBJ2-3; maybe TRBD2 (5 bases). The CDR3 has 16 amino acids. Germline V gene lookup returns CDR1 SGHVS and CDR2 FQNEAQ. Trimming shortened V by 2 bases and J by 0 bases, and 12 bases separated the two germline ends. The sequenced part of the CDR3 DNA is TGTGCCAGCAGCTTACTGGACTTAATTAGCACAGATACG. Its translation is CASSLLDLISTDT. The CDR3 as a whole reads CASSLLDLISTDTQYF.